This T cell receptor (beta chain) was sequenced in a study of T cells after posttransplantation cyclophosphamide. The table came from immunoSEQ multiplex PCR; TCRdb's copy has only in-frame clones and leaves some out. The sample lists 6,000 to 7,000 clones; roughly 80% were seen once. The V gene's germline CDR1 is MNHNS and CDR2 SASEGT. CDR3 length: 14 amino acids. Trimming shortened V by 7 bases and J by 4 bases, and 14 bases separated the two germline ends. A marrow graft followed busulfan-fludarabine conditioning, with cyclophosphamide on days +3 and +4. The chain employs TRBV6-1 and TRBJ2-1; D remains unclear. Sequenced here: PBMCs, sampled after allogeneic stem cell transplant with posttransplant cyclophosphamide. This TCR derives from a female patient aged 50-60 years who received an allogeneic stem cell transplant from a related donor, was CMV-positive, and had no GVHD. Some of these T cells may belong to the graft donor. The CDR3 loop reads CASKIVTDYNEQFF. In DNA, the CDR3 is TGTGCCAGCAAGATAGTAACAGATTACAATGAGCAGTTCTTC.